This is a list of T cell receptor beta chains from one sample in a study of blood T cell repertoires in COVID-19. The data were produced by immunoSEQ multiplex PCR, yet TCRdb's version contains in-frame clones alone and is incomplete. The sample includes fewer than 400,000 clones, approximately 90% seen only once; the top ten take around 4.6%. Sequenced sample: PBMCs or T cells enriched from blood (not recorded which). These receptors were taken from a man aged 30-40 years who had recovered from COVID-19. The CDR3 runs from the conserved cysteine through the conserved F or W. A D gene is named only where the DNA matches it firmly. The listing skips clone size in some rows; elsewhere it reads once, few, many or a size class.

J	V	D	size	CDR3	DNA
TRBJ2-5	TRBV9	-	-	CASSVGTGRVETQYF	TGTGCCAGCAGCGTAGGAACAGGGAGGGTGGAGACCCAGTACTTC
TRBJ2-5	TRBV15	-	once	CATSRDRGGETQYF	TGTGCCACCAGCAGAGACAGGGGCGGAGAGACCCAGTACTTC
TRBJ1-1	TRBV19	-	-	CASSITISAEAFF	TGTGCCAGTAGTATCACTATTTCGGCTGAAGCTTTCTTT
TRBJ1-5	TRBV5-5	-	few	CASSSRQGNQPQHF	TGTGCCAGCAGCTCGCGACAGGGCAATCAGCCCCAGCATTTT
TRBJ2-1	TRBV19	-	once	CASSMREVSYNEQFF	TGTGCCAGTAGTATGCGGGAAGTCTCCTACAATGAGCAGTTCTTC
TRBJ2-1	TRBV29-1	TRBD2	once	CSMRRGNYNEQFF	TGCAGCATGAGGCGGGGGAACTACAATGAGCAGTTCTTC
TRBJ2-5	TRBV19	TRBD1	-	CASSIPGTGANLYF	TGTGCCAGTAGTATCCCCGGGACAGGGGCAAACCTGTACTTC
TRBJ1-1	TRBV7-9	-	-	CASSLGQNTEAFF	TGTGCCAGCAGCTTGGGGCAGAACACTGAAGCTTTCTTT
TRBJ2-1	TRBV11-2	TRBD2	-	CASSHRLAGDNEQFF	TGTGCCAGCAGCCATAGACTAGCGGGAGATAATGAGCAGTTCTTC
TRBJ2-1	TRBV4-1	TRBD1	-	CASSHLGQGANNEQFF	TGCGCCAGCAGCCACCTCGGACAGGGAGCTAACAATGAGCAGTTCTTC
TRBJ2-5	TRBV6-5	-	-	CASRRKETQYF	TGTGCCAGCAGGAGGAAAGAGACCCAGTACTTC
TRBJ1-5	TRBV24-1	-	-	CATSDNGGYQPQHF	TGTGCCACCAGTGATAATGGCGGGTATCAGCCCCAGCATTTT
TRBJ1-2	TRBV15	TRBD1	-	CATSRDRDRGLRGYGYTF	TGTGCCACCAGCAGAGATCGGGACAGGGGGCTCAGGGGCTATGGCTACACCTTC
TRBJ2-3	TRBV2	TRBD2	-	CASSQLAGGSDTQYF	TGTGCCAGCAGTCAACTAGCGGGAGGGTCAGATACGCAGTATTTT
TRBJ1-2	TRBV12-3/TRBV12-4	-	-	CASSQGGYGYTF	TGTGCCAGCTCACAGGGCGGCTATGGCTACACCTTC
TRBJ2-4	TRBV30	TRBD1	-	CAWSAGTGVSKNIQYF	TGTGCCTGGAGTGCAGGGACAGGGGTGTCCAAAAACATTCAGTACTTC
TRBJ2-7	TRBV11-2	TRBD1	-	CASSFEGASSYEQYF	TGTGCCAGCAGCTTTGAGGGGGCGAGCTCCTACGAGCAGTACTTC
TRBJ1-2	TRBV28	-	-	CASRPDRGYTF	TGTGCCAGCAGACCCGACAGGGGCTACACCTTC
TRBJ2-1	TRBV3-1/TRBV3-2	-	-	CASSQVYPGNDEQFF	TGTGCCAGCAGCCAAGTTTATCCAGGGAATGATGAGCAGTTCTTC
TRBJ2-2	TRBV11-3	-	once	CASRGLSTGELFF	TGTGCCAGCAGGGGGCTATCCACCGGGGAGCTGTTTTTT
TRBJ2-2	TRBV18	-	-	CASSVHGDPNTGELFF	TGTGCCAGCTCAGTGCACGGAGATCCTAACACCGGGGAGCTGTTTTTT
TRBJ2-7	TRBV19	TRBD2	-	CASRKETSGAAYEQYF	TGTGCCAGTAGAAAAGAGACTAGCGGGGCCGCCTACGAGCAGTACTTC
TRBJ2-2	TRBV2	TRBD1	-	CASSGQGTGGELFF	TGTGCCAGCAGTGGACAGGGCACGGGCGGGGAGCTGTTTTTT
TRBJ2-1	TRBV2	TRBD2	-	CARGTSGSLNEQFF	TGTGCCAGAGGGACTAGCGGGAGTCTGAATGAGCAGTTCTTC
TRBJ1-3	TRBV13	-	once	CASSLEGESGNTIYF	TGTGCCAGCAGCTTAGAAGGGGAATCTGGAAACACCATATATTTT
TRBJ1-5	TRBV29-1	-	-	CSVGEDSQHF	TGCAGCGTTGGGGAGGATTCCCAGCATTTT
TRBJ2-4	TRBV7-9	TRBD2	-	CASSLGLAGGRDIQYF	TGTGCCAGCAGCTTAGGACTAGCGGGAGGGCGGGACATTCAGTACTTC
TRBJ1-2	TRBV29-1	-	-	CSPPPPYGYTF	TGCAGCCCCCCCCCTCCTTATGGCTACACCTTC
TRBJ1-4	TRBV4-1	TRBD1	-	CASSHFSPSGTGGTNEKLFF	TGCGCCAGCAGCCACTTCTCTCCCTCCGGGACAGGGGGAACTAATGAAAAACTGTTTTTT
TRBJ1-1	TRBV19	-	-	CASRNKNTEAFF	TGTGCCAGTAGAAACAAGAACACTGAAGCTTTCTTT
TRBJ2-5	TRBV2	TRBD2	-	CATGPSELAEETQYF	TGTGCCACTGGTCCTTCCGAGCTAGCGGAAGAGACCCAGTACTTC
TRBJ1-5	TRBV4-1	-	-	CASSPNQGKGNQPQHF	TGCGCCAGCAGCCCAAACCAGGGGAAGGGCAATCAGCCCCAGCATTTT
TRBJ2-1	TRBV24-1	TRBD2	-	CATSERTSATYNEQFF	TGTGCCACCAGTGAGCGGACTAGCGCAACCTACAATGAGCAGTTCTTC
TRBJ2-2	TRBV9	TRBD1	-	CASSVGDRESGELFF	TGTGCCAGCAGCGTAGGGGACAGGGAGTCCGGGGAGCTGTTTTTT
TRBJ2-3	TRBV7-2	-	-	CASRQWGTSTDTQYF	TGTGCCAGCAGGCAATGGGGGACTAGCACAGATACGCAGTATTTT
TRBJ1-2	TRBV24-1	-	-	CATSDQDWYGYTF	TGTGCCACCAGTGACCAGGATTGGTATGGCTACACCTTC